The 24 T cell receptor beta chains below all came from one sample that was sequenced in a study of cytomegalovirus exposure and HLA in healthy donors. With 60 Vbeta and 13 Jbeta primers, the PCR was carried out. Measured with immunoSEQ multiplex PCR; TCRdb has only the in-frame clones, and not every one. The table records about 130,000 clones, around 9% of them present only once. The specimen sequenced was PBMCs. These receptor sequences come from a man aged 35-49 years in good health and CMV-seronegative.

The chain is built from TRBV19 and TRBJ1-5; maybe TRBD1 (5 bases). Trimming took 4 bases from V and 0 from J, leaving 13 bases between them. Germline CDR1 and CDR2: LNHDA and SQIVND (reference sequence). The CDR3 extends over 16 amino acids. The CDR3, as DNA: TGTGCCAGTAGTAGAGGACAAATCTATAGCAATCAGCCCCAGCATTTT. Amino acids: CASSRGQIYSNQPQHF.

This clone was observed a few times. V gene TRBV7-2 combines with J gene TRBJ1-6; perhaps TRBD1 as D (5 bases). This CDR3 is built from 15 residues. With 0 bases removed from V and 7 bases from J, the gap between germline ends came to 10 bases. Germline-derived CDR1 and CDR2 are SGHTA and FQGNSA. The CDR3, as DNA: TGTGCCAGCAGCTTAGCGGCAGGGTCCAATTCACCCCTCCACTTT. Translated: CASSLAAGSNSPLHF. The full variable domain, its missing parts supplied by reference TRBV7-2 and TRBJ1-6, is GAGVSQSPSNKVTEKGKDVELRCDPISGHTALYWYRQSLGQGLEFLIYFQGNSAPDKSGLPSDRFSAERTGGSVSTLTIQRTQQEDSAVYLCASSLAAGSNSPLHFGNGTRLTVT.

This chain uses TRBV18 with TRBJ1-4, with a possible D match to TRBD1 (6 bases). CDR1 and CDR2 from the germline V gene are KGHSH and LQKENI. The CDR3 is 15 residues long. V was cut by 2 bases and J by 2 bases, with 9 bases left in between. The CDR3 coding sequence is TGTGCCAGCTCACCAATAAGGGGGACTAATGAAAAACTGTTTTTT. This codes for CASSPIRGTNEKLFF.

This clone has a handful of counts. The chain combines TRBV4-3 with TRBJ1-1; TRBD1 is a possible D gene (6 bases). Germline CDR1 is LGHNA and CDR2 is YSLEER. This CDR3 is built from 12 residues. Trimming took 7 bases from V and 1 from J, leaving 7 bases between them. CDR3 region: CASTQGNTEAFF. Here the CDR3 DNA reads TGCGCCAGCACACAGGGGAACACTGAAGCTTTCTTT.

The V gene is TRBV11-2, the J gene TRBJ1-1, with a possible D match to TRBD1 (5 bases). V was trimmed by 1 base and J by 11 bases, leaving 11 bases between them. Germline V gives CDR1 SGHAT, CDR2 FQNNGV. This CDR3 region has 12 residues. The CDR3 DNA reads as TGTGCCAGCAGCTTAGTCGGGGGAGGGGCTTTCTTT. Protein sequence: CASSLVGGGAFF.

The CDR3 DNA is TGTGCCAGCAGCTTCGTTGGGACGGGGGACTACAATGAGCAGTTCTTC. This sequence encodes CASSFVGTGDYNEQFF. The chain links TRBV7-8 to TRBJ2-1; D perhaps matches TRBD2 (6 bases). This CDR3 comprises 16 residues. V was pared by 3 bases and J by 3 bases, with 15 bases between. Germline assignment: CDR1 SGHVS and CDR2 FQNEAQ. Together with reference TRBV7-8 and TRBJ2-1, the CDR3 gives the full variable domain: GAGVSQSPRYKVAKRGQDVALRCDPISGHVSLFWYQQALGQGPEFLTYFQNEAQLDKSGLPSDRFFAERPEGSVSTLKIQRTQQEDSAVYLCASSFVGTGDYNEQFFGPGTRLTVL.

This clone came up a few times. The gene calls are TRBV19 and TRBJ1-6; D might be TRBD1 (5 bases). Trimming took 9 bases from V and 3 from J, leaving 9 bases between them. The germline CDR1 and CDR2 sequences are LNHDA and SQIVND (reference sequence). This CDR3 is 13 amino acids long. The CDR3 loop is CASRQLYNSPLHF. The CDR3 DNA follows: TGTGCCAGCCGACAGCTCTATAATTCACCCCTCCACTTT. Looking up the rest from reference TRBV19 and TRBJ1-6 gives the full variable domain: DGGITQSPKYLFRKEGQNVTLSCEQNLNHDAMYWYRQDPGQGLRLIYYSQIVNDFQKGDIAEGYSVSREKKESFPLTVTSAQKNPTAFYLCASRQLYNSPLHFGNGTRLTVT.

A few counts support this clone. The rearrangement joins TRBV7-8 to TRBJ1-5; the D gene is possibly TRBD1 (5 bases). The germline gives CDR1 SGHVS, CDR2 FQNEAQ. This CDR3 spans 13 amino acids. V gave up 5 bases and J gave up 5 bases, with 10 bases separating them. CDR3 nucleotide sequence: TGTGCCAGCAGCCTGGGAGGGGATCAGCCCCAGCATTTT. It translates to CASSLGGDQPQHF.

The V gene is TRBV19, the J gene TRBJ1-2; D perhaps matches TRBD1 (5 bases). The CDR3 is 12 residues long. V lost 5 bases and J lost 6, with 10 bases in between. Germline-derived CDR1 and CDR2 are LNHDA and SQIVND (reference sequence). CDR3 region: CASSGGYDGYTF. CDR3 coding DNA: TGTGCCAGTAGTGGGGGGTACGATGGCTACACCTTC.

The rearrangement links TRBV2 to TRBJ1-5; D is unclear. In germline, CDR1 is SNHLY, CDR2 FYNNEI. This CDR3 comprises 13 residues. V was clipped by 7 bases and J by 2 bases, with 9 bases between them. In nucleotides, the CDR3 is TGTGCCAGCACGCCCGCAGGCAATCAGCCCCAGCATTTT. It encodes CASTPAGNQPQHF.

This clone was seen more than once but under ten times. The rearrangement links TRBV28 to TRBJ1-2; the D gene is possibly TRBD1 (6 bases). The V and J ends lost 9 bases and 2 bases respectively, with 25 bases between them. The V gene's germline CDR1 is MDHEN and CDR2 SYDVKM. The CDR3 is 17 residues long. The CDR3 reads CASNTYRTALGNYGYTF. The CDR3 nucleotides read TGTGCCAGTAATACGTACCGGACAGCCTTAGGGAACTATGGCTACACCTTC.

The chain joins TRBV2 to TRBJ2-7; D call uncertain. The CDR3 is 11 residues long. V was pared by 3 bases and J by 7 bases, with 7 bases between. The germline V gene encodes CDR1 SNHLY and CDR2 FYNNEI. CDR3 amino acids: CASSEFEEQYF. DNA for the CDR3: TGTGCCAGCAGTGAGTTTGAGGAGCAGTACTTC.

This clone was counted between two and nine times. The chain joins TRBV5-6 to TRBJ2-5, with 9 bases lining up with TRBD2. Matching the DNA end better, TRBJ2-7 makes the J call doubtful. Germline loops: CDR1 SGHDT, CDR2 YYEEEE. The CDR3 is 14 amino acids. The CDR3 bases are TGTGCCAGCAGCTTGCTGCTAGCGGGGAGCGAGCAGTACTTC. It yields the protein CASSLLLAGSEQYF.

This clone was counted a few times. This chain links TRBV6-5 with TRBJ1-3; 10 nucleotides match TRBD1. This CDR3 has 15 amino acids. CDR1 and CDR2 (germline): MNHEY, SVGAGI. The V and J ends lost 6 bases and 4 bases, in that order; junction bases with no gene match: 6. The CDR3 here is CASSLTGGNGNTIYF. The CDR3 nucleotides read TGTGCCAGCAGCCTGACAGGGGGCAACGGAAACACCATATATTTT.

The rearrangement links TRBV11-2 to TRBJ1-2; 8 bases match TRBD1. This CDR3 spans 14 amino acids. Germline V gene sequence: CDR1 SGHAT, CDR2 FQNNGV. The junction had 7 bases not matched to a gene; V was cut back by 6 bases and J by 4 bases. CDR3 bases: TGTGCCAGCAGACCCAGGGGGCATGGCTATGGCTACACCTTC. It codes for CASRPRGHGYGYTF.

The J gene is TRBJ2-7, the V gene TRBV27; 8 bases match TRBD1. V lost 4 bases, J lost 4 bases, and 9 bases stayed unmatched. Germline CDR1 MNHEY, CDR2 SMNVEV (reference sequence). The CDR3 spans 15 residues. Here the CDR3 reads CASSSTGAPVYEQYF. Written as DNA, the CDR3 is TGTGCCAGCAGTTCGACAGGGGCCCCCGTATACGAGCAGTACTTC.

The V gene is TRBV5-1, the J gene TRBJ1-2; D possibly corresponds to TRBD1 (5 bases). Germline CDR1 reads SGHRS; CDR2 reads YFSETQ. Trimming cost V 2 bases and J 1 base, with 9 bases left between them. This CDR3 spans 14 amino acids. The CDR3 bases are TGCGCCAGCAGCTTAGGGGAACTTAACTATGGCTACACCTTC. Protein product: CASSLGELNYGYTF.

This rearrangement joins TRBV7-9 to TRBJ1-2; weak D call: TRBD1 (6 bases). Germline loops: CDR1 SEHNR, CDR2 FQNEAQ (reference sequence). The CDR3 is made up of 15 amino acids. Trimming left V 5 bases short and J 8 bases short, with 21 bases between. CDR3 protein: CASSARTALPKGYTF. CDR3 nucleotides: TGTGCCAGCAGCGCCCGGACAGCCCTCCCTAAAGGCTACACCTTC.

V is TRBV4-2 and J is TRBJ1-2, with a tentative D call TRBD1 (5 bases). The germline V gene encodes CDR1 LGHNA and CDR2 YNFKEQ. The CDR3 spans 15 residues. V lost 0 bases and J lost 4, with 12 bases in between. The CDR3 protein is CASSQEGGEGYGYTF. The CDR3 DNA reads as TGTGCCAGCAGCCAAGAGGGAGGGGAGGGCTATGGCTACACCTTC.

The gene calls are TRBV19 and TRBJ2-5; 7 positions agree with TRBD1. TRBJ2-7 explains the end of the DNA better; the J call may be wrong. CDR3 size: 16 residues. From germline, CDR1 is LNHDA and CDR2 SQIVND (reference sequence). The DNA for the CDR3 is TGTGCCAGTAGTCCTCGGACAGGAGCCCAGAGCGTCGAGCAGTACTTC. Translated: CASSPRTGAQSVEQYF.

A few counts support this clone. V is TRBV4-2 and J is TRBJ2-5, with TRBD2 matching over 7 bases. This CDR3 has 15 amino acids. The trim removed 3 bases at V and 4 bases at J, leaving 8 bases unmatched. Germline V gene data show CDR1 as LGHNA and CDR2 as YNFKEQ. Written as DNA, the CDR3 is TGTGCCAGCAGCCAGGGGCTCCAGCGGGGAGAGACCCAGTACTTC. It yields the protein CASSQGLQRGETQYF.

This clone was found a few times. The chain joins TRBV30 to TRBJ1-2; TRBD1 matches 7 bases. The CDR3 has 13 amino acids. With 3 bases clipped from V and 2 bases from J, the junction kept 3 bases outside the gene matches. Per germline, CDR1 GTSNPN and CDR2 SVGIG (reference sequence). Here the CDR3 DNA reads TGTGCCTGGAGCCAGGGGGACAACTATGGCTACACCTTC. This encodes CAWSQGDNYGYTF.

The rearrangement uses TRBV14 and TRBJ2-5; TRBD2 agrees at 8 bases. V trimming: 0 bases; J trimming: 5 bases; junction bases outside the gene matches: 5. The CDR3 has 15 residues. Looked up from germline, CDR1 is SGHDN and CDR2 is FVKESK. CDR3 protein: CASSQDRTSFETQYF. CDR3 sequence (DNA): TGTGCCAGCAGCCAAGATCGGACTAGCTTTGAGACCCAGTACTTC.

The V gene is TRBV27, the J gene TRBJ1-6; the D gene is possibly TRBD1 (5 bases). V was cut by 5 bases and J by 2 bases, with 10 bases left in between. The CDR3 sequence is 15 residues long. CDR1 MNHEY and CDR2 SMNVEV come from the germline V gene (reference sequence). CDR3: CASSAGGTYNSPLHF. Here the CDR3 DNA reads TGTGCCAGCAGTGCCGGGGGGACCTATAATTCACCCCTCCACTTT.